The T cell receptor (beta chain) under discussion was sequenced for a study of T-cell reconstitution after alpha-beta-depleted transplantation in children. Molecular barcoding with unique molecular identifiers was used for the TCRbeta library. TCRdb recomputed calls from the PCR reads with MiXCR, one row per CDR3 protein. The sample contains fewer than 700,000 distinct CDR3 sequences, 10% to 15% of which appear only once. Regarding this clonotype: Its specificity is not known.

Study-level results: Newly made T cells mostly supplied T-cell counts and diversity one year after transplant. After transplant, at about two months, alpha-beta T cells were reportedly derived from several hundred expanded graft clones.

The germline CDR1 and CDR2 sequences are DFQATT and SNEGSKA (reference sequence). V gave up 2 bases and J gave up 6 bases, with 13 bases separating them. The CDR3 is 14 amino acids. The sequencing here drew on PBMCs, mostly from graft donor cells, taken 360 days after TCRalphabeta/CD19-depleted stem cell transplant. The chain combines TRBV20-1 with TRBJ2-2; D call uncertain. This receptor was identified in a male patient younger than 18 who had a stem cell transplant for acute myeloid leukemia, so the T cells may come from the graft donor. CDR3 DNA sequence: TGCAGTGCTAGAAGGGTTCTAAACGCCGGGGAGCTGTTTTTT. Translation: CSARRVLNAGELFF.